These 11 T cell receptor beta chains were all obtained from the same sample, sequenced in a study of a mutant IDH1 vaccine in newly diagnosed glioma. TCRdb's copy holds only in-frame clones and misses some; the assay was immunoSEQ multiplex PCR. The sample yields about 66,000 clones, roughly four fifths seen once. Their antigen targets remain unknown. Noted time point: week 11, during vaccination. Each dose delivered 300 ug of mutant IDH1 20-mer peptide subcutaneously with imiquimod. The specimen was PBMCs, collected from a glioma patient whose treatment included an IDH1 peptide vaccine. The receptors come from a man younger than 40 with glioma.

The CDR3 sequence is CASRDTVSMVDSPLHF. The CDR3, as DNA: TGTGCCAGCAGGGACACAGTTTCTATGGTGGATTCACCCCTCCACTTT. The chain links TRBV7-9 to TRBJ1-6; perhaps TRBD1 as D (5 bases). Germline V gene lookup returns CDR1 SEHNR and CDR2 FQNEAQ (reference sequence). Trimming pared 6 bases from V and 8 bases from J, leaving 20 bases between. This CDR3 has 16 amino acids.

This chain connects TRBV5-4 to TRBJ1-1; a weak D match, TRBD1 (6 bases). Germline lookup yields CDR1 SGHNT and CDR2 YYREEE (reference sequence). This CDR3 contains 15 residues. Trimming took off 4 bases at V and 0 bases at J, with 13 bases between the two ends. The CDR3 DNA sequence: TGTGCCAGCAGCAGAGAAACAGGGATGAACACTGAAGCTTTCTTT. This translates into CASSRETGMNTEAFF.

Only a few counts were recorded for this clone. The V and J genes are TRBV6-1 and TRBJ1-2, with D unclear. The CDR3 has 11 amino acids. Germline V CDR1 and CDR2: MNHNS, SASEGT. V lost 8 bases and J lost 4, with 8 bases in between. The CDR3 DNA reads TGTGCCAGCGAGAAGGGCTATGGCTACACCTTC. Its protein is CASEKGYGYTF.

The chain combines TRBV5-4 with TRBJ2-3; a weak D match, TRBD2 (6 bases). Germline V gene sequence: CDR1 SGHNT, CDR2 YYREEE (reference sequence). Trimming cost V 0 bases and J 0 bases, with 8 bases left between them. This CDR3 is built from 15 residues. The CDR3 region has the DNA TGTGCCAGCAGCTTGGGCGGGACTAGCACAGATACGCAGTATTTT. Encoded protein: CASSLGGTSTDTQYF. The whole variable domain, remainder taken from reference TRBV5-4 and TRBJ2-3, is ETGVTQSPTHLIKTRGQQVTLRCSSQSGHNTVSWYQQALGQGPQFIFQYYREEENGRGNFPPRFSGLQFPNYSSELNVNALELDDSALYLCASSLGGTSTDTQYFGPGTRLTVL.

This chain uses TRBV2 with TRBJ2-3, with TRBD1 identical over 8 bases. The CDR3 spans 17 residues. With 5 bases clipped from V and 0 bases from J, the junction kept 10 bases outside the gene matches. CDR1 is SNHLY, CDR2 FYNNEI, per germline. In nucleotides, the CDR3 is TGTGCCAGCAGTCCCGGGACAGGATCACCTAGCACAGATACGCAGTATTTT. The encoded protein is CASSPGTGSPSTDTQYF. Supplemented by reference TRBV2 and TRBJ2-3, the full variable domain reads EPEVTQTPSHQVTQMGQEVILRCVPISNHLYFYWYRQILGQKVEFLVSFYNNEISEKSEIFDDQFSVERPDGSNFTLKIRSTKLEDSAMYFCASSPGTGSPSTDTQYFGPGTRLTVL.

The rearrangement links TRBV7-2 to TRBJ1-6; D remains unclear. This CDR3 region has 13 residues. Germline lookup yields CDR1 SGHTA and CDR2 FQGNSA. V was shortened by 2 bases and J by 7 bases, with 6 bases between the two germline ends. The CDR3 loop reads CASSLQENSPLHF. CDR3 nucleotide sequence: TGTGCCAGCAGCTTACAGGAAAATTCACCCCTCCACTTT.

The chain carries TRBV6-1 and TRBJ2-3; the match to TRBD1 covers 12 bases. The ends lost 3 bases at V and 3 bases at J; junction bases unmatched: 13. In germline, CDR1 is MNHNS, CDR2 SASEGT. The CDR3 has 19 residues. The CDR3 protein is CASSDYRLRGQGATDTQYF. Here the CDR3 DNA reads TGTGCCAGCAGTGATTACCGGCTCCGGGGACAGGGGGCAACAGATACGCAGTATTTT.

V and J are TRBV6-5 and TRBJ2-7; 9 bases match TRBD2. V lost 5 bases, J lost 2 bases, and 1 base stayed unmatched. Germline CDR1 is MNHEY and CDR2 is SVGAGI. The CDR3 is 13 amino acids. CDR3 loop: CASSRGRAYEQYF. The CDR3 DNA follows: TGTGCCAGCAGTCGCGGGAGGGCCTACGAGCAGTACTTC.

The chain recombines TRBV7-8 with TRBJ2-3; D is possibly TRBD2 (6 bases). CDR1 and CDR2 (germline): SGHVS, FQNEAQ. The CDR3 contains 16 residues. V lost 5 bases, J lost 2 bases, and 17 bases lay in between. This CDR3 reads CASSAPGLTHTDTQYF. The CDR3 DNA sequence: TGTGCCAGCAGCGCTCCGGGACTGACGCACACAGATACGCAGTATTTT.

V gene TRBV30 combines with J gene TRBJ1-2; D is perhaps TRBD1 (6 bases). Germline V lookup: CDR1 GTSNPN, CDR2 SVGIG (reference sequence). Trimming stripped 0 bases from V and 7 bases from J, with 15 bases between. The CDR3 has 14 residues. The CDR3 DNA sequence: TGTGCCTGGAGTGTAGGGCTGGGGGGGCTTGGCTACACCTTC. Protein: CAWSVGLGGLGYTF.

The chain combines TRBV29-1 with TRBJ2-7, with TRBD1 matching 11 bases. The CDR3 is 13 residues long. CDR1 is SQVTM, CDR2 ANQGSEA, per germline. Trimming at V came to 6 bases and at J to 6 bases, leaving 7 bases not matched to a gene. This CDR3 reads CSVARGQGGEQYF. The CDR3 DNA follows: TGCAGCGTGGCCCGGGGACAGGGGGGCGAGCAGTACTTC.